The 12 T cell receptor beta chains below all came from one sample that was sequenced in a study of neoadjuvant nivolumab and ipilimumab in lung cancer. Assay: immunoSEQ multiplex PCR; the TCRdb copy retains only in-frame clones and omits some. The sample has about 6,900 clones; around 77% are singletons. The specimen comprised tumor tissue, sampled after neoadjuvant nivolumab, alone or with ipilimumab, at or shortly before surgery. The receptors derive from an adult with non-small cell lung cancer.

The V and J genes are TRBV10-3 and TRBJ2-6, with a weak D call TRBD1 (7 bases). CDR1 and CDR2 from the germline V gene are ENHRY and SYGVKD. V was trimmed by 6 bases and J by 0 bases, leaving 15 bases between them. This CDR3 contains 17 residues. The CDR3 loop reads CAIRGGQDNSGANVLTF. Here the CDR3 DNA reads TGTGCCATCAGGGGAGGACAGGACAACTCTGGGGCCAACGTCCTGACTTTC.

This chain uses TRBV2 with TRBJ2-3; 7 positions agree with TRBD2. The CDR3 runs to 18 residues. Germline CDR1 and CDR2: SNHLY and FYNNEI. With V trimmed by 3 bases and J by 0 bases, 12 bases remained unmatched. DNA of the CDR3: TGTGCCAGCAGTGAGGGGCTAGCGGTAGTTGCTAGCACAGATACGCAGTATTTT. Protein product: CASSEGLAVVASTDTQYF.

This clone came up a few times. The J gene is TRBJ1-2, the V gene TRBV6-5; D not certain. This CDR3 is 13 amino acids long. CDR1 is MNHEY and CDR2 is SVGAGI in the germline V gene. V shed 2 bases and J shed 2 bases, with 6 bases lying between them. The chain's CDR3 is CASSYGRNYGYTF. The CDR3 DNA sequence: TGTGCCAGCAGTTACGGACGGAACTATGGCTACACCTTC.

This sequence joins TRBV19 and TRBJ1-5, with 8 bases fitting TRBD1. CDR1 LNHDA and CDR2 SQIVND come from the germline V gene (reference sequence). Germline trimming cut 4 bases from V and 1 base from J; bases unmatched to any gene: 6. This CDR3 comprises 16 residues. The CDR3 is CASSNQGARSNQPQHF. CDR3 bases: TGTGCCAGTAGTAACCAGGGGGCGCGGAGCAATCAGCCCCAGCATTTT.

This clone was counted between two and nine times. V is TRBV29-1 and J is TRBJ2-3; D is perhaps TRBD2 (6 bases). Trimming took 4 bases from V and 0 from J, leaving 8 bases between them. This CDR3 region has 13 residues. Per germline, CDR1 SQVTM and CDR2 ANQGSEA. The CDR3 reads CSVVADSTDTQYF. CDR3 bases: TGCAGCGTTGTAGCGGATAGCACAGATACGCAGTATTTT.

This clone is categorized as large. The rearrangement links TRBV10-3 to TRBJ2-7, with 9 nucleotides matching TRBD2. The CDR3 runs 14 residues. Germline trimming cut 5 bases from V and 6 bases from J; bases unmatched to any gene: 8. The V gene's germline CDR1 is ENHRY and CDR2 SYGVKD. CDR3 in amino acids: CAISPAGGSGEQYF. CDR3 nucleotide sequence: TGTGCCATCAGTCCAGCGGGAGGTTCGGGCGAGCAGTACTTC.

This clone was observed a handful of times. The chain recombines TRBV6-6 with TRBJ1-3, with D unresolved. Per germline, CDR1 MNHNY and CDR2 SVGAGI (reference sequence). V was pared by 8 bases and J by 0 bases, with 17 bases between. CDR3 length: 16 residues. In DNA form, the CDR3 reads TGTGCCAGCGCATCCACTGGGCCAAGCTCTGGAAACACCATATATTTT. It yields the protein CASASTGPSSGNTIYF.

V usage is TRBV27 and J usage is TRBJ1-2, with D perhaps matching TRBD1 (5 bases). Germline CDR1 is MNHEY and CDR2 is SMNVEV (reference sequence). With 2 bases removed from V and 2 bases from J, the gap between germline ends came to 15 bases. This CDR3 comprises 16 residues. For the CDR3, the DNA is TGTGCCAGCAGTTTAAAGGGTGGGGGAACAAACTATGGCTACACCTTC. Protein sequence: CASSLKGGGTNYGYTF.

This chain joins TRBV5-1 and TRBJ2-1; D is uncertain. Germline lookup yields CDR1 SGHRS and CDR2 YFSETQ. Deletions cut 3 bases from V and 7 bases from J, with 5 bases between. The CDR3 is 11 residues long. Here the CDR3 reads CASSSQNEQFF. The CDR3 bases are TGCGCCAGCAGCTCACAGAATGAGCAGTTCTTC.

The gene calls are TRBV5-1 and TRBJ2-3; no clear D gene. With 5 bases removed from V and 0 bases from J, the gap between germline ends came to 10 bases. The germline gives CDR1 SGHRS, CDR2 YFSETQ. The CDR3 extends over 14 amino acids. The CDR3 is CASSFASSTDTQYF. The CDR3 DNA sequence: TGCGCCAGCAGTTTTGCCTCTAGCACAGATACGCAGTATTTT.

The chain joins TRBV19 to TRBJ1-2; D is perhaps TRBD1 (5 bases). The germline gives CDR1 LNHDA, CDR2 SQIVND (reference sequence). The V end was cut by 8 bases, the J end by 4 bases, with 14 bases between. This CDR3 has 13 residues. CDR3 bases: TGTGCCAGTGGCGGGACGGCGATCTATGGCTACACCTTC. Residues: CASGGTAIYGYTF.

The V gene is TRBV19, the J gene TRBJ2-6; D is ambiguous. The CDR3 has 16 residues. Germline V gene lookup returns CDR1 LNHDA and CDR2 SQIVND (reference sequence). Trimming shortened V by 3 bases and J by 0 bases, and 9 bases separated the two germline ends. CDR3 coding DNA: TGTGCCAGTAGTATTAAGGGAAGCTCTGGGGCCAACGTCCTGACTTTC. Protein sequence: CASSIKGSSGANVLTF. Full variable domain (rest looked up from reference TRBV19 and TRBJ2-6): DGGITQSPKYLFRKEGQNVTLSCEQNLNHDAMYWYRQDPGQGLRLIYYSQIVNDFQKGDIAEGYSVSREKKESFPLTVTSAQKNPTAFYLCASSIKGSSGANVLTFGAGSRLTVL.